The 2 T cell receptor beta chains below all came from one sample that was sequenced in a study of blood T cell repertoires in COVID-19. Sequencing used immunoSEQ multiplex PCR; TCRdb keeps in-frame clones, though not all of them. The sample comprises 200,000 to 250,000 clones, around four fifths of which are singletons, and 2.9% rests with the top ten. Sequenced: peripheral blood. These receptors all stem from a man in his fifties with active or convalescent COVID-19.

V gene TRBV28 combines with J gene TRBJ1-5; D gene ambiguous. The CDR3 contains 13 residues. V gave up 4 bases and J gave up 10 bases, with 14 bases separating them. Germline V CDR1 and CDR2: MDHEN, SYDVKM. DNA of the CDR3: TGTGCCAGCAGTTCCATTACCCGCGTTCCCCAGCATTTT. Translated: CASSSITRVPQHF.

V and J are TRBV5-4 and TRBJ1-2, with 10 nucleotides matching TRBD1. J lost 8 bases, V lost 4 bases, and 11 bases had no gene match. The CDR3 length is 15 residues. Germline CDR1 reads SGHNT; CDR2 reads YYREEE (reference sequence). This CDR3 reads CASSPGTDRGQGYTF. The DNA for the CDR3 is TGTGCCAGCAGCCCCGGAACCGACAGGGGGCAGGGCTACACCTTC.